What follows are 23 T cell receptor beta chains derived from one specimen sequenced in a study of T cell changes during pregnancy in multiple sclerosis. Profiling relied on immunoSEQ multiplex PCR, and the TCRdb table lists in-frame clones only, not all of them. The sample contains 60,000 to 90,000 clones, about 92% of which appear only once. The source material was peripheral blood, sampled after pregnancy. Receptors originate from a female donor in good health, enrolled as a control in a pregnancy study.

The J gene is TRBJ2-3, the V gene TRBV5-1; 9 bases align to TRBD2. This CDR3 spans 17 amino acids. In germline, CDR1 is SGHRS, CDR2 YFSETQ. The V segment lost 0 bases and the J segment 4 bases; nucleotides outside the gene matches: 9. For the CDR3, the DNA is TGCGCCAGCAGCTTGGAGGGACTAGCTTCCCCACCAGATACGCAGTATTTT. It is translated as CASSLEGLASPPDTQYF.

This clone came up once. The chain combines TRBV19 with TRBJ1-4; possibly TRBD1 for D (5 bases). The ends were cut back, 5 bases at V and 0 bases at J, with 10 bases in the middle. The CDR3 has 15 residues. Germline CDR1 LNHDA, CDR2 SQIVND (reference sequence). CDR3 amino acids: CASSSGISTNEKLFF. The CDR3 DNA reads TGTGCCAGTAGTTCAGGGATTTCAACTAATGAAAAACTGTTTTTT.

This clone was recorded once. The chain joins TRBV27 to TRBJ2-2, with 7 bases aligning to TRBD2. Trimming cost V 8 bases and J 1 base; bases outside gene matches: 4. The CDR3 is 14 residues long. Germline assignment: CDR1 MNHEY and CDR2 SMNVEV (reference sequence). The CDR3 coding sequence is TGTGCCAGCCGGCTAGCGGAGAACACCGGGGAGCTGTTTTTT. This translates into CASRLAENTGELFF.

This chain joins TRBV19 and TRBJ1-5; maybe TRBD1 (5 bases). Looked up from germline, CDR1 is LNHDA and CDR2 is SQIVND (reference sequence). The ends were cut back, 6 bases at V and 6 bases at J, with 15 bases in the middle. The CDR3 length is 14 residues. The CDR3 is CASRDKEGGQPQHF. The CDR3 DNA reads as TGTGCCAGTAGGGACAAGGAGGGAGGTCAGCCCCAGCATTTT.

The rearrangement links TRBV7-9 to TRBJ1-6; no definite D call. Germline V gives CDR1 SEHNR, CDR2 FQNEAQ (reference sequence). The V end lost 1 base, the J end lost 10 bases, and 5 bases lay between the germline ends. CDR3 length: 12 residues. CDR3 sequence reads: CASSLVLSPLHF. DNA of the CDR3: TGTGCCAGCAGCTTAGTGTTATCACCCCTCCACTTT.

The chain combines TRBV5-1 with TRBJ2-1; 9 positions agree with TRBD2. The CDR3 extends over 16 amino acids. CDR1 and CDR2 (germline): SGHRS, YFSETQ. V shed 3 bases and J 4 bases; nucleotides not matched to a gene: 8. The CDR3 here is CASSSLREGQYNEQFF. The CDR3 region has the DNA TGCGCCAGCAGCTCACTGCGGGAGGGCCAATACAATGAGCAGTTCTTC.

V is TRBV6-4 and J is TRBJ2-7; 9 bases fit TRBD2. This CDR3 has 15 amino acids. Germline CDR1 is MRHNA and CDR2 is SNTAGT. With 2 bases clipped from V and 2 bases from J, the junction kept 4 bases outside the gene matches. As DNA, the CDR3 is TGTGCCAGCAGTGACCGGGGCGGGAGGGCCTACGAGCAGTACTTC. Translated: CASSDRGGRAYEQYF.

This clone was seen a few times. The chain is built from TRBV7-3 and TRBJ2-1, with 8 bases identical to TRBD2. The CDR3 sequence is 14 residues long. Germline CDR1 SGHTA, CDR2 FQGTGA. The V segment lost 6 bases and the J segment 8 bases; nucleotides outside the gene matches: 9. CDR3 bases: TGTGCCAGCAGTCGGGGGGGGGTTAGCCATGAGCAGTTCTTC. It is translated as CASSRGGVSHEQFF.

The DNA for the CDR3 is TGTGCCAGCTCACCTAACTACGAGCAGTACTTC. Translating it yields CASSPNYEQYF. The V gene is TRBV18, the J gene TRBJ2-7; D is undetermined. Trimming removed 3 bases at V and 3 bases at J, with 3 bases between. This CDR3 is 11 amino acids long. Germline lookup yields CDR1 KGHSH and CDR2 LQKENI.

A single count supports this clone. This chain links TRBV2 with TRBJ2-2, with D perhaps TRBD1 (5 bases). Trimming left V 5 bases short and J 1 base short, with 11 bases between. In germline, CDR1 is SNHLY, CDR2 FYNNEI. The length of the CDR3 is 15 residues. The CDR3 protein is CASSPQGMNTGELFF. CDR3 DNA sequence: TGTGCCAGCAGTCCTCAGGGAATGAACACCGGGGAGCTGTTTTTT.

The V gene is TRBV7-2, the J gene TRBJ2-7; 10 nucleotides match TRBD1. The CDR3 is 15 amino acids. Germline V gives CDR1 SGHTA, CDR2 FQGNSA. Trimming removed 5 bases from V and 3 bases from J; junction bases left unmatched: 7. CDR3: CASSVQGTGVYEQYF. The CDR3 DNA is TGTGCCAGCAGCGTACAAGGGACAGGGGTCTACGAGCAGTACTTC.

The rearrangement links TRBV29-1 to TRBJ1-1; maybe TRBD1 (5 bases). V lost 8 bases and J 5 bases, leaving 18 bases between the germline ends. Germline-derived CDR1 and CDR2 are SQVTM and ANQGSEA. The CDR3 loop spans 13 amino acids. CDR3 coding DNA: TGCAGCATACTAGATGGACGGGGGACTGAAGCTTTCTTT. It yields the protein CSILDGRGTEAFF.

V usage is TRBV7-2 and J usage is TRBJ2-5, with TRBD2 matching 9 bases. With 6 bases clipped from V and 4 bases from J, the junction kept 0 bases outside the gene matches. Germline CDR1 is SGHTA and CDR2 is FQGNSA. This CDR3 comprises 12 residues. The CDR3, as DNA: TGTGCCAGCAGGACTAGCGGAGAGACCCAGTACTTC. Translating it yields CASRTSGETQYF.

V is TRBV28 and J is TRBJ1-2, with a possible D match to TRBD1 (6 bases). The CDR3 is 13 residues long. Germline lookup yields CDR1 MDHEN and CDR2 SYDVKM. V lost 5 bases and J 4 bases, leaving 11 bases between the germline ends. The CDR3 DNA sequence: TGTGCCAGCAGTGCGGGGGGCGGCTATGGCTACACCTTC. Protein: CASSAGGGYGYTF.

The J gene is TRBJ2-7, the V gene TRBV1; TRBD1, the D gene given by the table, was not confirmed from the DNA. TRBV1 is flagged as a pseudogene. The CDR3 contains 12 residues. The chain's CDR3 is CTSSQDGFEQYF. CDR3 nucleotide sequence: TGCACCAGCAGCCAAGATGGCTTCGAGCAGTACTTC.

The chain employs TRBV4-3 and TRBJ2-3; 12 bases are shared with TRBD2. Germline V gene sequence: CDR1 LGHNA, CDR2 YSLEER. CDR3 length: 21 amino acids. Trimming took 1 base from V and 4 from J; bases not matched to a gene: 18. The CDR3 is CASSQVVVGLSSGRGADTQYF. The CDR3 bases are TGCGCCAGCAGCCAAGTCGTAGTGGGGCTATCTAGCGGGAGGGGTGCAGATACGCAGTATTTT.

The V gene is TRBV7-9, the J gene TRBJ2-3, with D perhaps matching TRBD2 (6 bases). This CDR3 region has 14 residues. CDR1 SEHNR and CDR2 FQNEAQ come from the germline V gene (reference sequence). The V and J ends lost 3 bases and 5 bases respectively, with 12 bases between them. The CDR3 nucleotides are TGTGCCAGCAGCTTGGGACTCGCGGTAGATACGCAGTATTTT. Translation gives CASSLGLAVDTQYF.

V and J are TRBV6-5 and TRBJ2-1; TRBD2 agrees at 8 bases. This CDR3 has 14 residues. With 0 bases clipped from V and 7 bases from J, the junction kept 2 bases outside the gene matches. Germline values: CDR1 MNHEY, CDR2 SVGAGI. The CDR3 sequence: CASSYSGTRNEQFF. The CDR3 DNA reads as TGTGCCAGCAGTTACTCCGGGACTAGAAATGAGCAGTTCTTC.

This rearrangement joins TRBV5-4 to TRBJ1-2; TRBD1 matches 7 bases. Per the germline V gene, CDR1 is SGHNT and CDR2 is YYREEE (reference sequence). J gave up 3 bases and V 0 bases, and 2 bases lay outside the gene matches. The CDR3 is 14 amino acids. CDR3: CASSLGQGDYGYTF. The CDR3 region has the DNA TGTGCCAGCAGCTTGGGACAGGGTGACTATGGCTACACCTTC.

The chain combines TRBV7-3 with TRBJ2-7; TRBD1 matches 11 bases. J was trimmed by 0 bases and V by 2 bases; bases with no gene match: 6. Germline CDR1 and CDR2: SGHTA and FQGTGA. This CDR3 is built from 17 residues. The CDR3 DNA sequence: TGTGCCAGCAGCTTAGGGACAGGGGGACTTAGCTCCTACGAGCAGTACTTC. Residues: CASSLGTGGLSSYEQYF. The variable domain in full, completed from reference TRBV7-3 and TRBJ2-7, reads GAGVSQTPSNKVTEKGKYVELRCDPISGHTALYWYRQSLGQGPEFLIYFQGTGAADDSGLPNDRFFAVRPEGSVSTLKIQRTERGDSAVYLCASSLGTGGLSSYEQYFGPGTRLTVT.

As DNA, the CDR3 is TGTGCCAGCAGCCTCCAGGCTAGCACAGATACGCAGTATTTT. Translated, it gives CASSLQASTDTQYF. V and J are TRBV7-8 and TRBJ2-3; D uncertain. This CDR3 is built from 14 residues. Trimming removed 5 bases at V and 0 bases at J, with 9 bases between. Germline CDR1 SGHVS, CDR2 FQNEAQ.

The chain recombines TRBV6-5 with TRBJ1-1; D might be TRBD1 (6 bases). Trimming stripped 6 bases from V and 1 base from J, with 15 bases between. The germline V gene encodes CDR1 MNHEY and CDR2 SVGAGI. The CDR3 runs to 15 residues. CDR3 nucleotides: TGTGCCAGCAGACGTCCAGGGGCAGGGAACACTGAAGCTTTCTTT. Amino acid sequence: CASRRPGAGNTEAFF.

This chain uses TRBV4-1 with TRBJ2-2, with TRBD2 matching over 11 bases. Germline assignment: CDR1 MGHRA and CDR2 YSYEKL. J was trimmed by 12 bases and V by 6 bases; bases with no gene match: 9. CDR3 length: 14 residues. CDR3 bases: TGCGCCAGCAGAGGACTAGCGGGTTCCCGACAGCTGTTTTTT. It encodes CASRGLAGSRQLFF.